Only a few counts were recorded for the clone carrying this T cell receptor beta chain. Its antigen is currently unknown. V was pared by 5 bases and J by 4 bases, with 4 bases of the junction left unmatched. CDR1 is SGHTA and CDR2 is FQGNSA in the germline V gene. CDR3 length equals 13 residues. This sample was included in a study of beta chain features in type 1 diabetes. Study observations and caveats: The study found fewer insertions and more deletions at VDJ junctions in type 1 diabetes patients. Shorter TCRB CDR3s, moderately but significantly so, were found in Type 1 diabetes patients in all four CD4+ subsets. It was possible that PCR favored shorter templates, equally so in patients and controls.

Every bit of the isolated RNA underwent reverse transcription, so sequencing read expressed TCRB transcripts. Repertoires were generated with immunoSEQ multiplex PCR, while TCRdb's copy carries only in-frame clones and drops some. There are about 340,000 clones in the sample; approximately 15% occur only once, and about 0.015% lies in the top ten. The sequence was collected from a woman between 18 and 30 years old with type 1 diabetes. V is TRBV7-2 and J is TRBJ1-1; TRBD1 matches 7 bases. Sequenced sample: naive CD4+ T cells from blood. Here the CDR3 DNA reads TGTGCCAGCAGCGTACAGGGGCTCACTGAAGCTTTCTTT. As protein: CASSVQGLTEAFF.